This TCR beta chain was obtained from a study of T cell repertoires in cytomegalovirus infection. Overall study: From public TCR beta signatures came an indication of both CMV infection and matching HLA type.

From the reads, TCRdb called clonotypes with MiXCR, one entry per CDR3 protein. The sample holds some 800,000 distinct CDR3 sequences, 29% seen once. In germline, CDR1 is SGDLS, CDR2 YYNGEE. The ends were cut back, 4 bases at V and 5 bases at J, with 10 bases in the middle. The CDR3 length is 13 residues. Findings and limits, study-wide: It was HLA-C-restricted CMV-specific TCR beta clonotypes that dominated the response ex vivo.

A note on this clonotype: Its specificity is unknown.

This clonotype was obtained from a human donor in good health (CMV status not recorded). Some clones in this sample may be carry-over from other donors' samples. This specimen was cultured CD8+ T cells from PBMCs, taken from culture after CMV antigen stimulation. V usage is TRBV9 and J usage is TRBJ1-3, with a weak D call TRBD1 (5 bases). This chain's CDR3 is CASSLTGRNTIYF. DNA of the CDR3: TGTGCCAGCAGCCTCACAGGAAGAAACACCATATATTTT.